There are many counts of the clone carrying this T cell receptor beta chain. The sample comes from a study of T-cell reconstitution after alpha-beta-depleted transplantation in children. Unique molecular identifiers were incorporated during preparation of the TCRbeta library. TCRdb reprocessed the PCR reads via MiXCR and lists one record per CDR3 protein. The table has fewer than 400,000 distinct CDR3 sequences, over 20% seen once. CDR3 size: 13 residues. Germline assignment: CDR1 MDHEN and CDR2 SYDVKM. Trimming took 6 bases from V and 4 from J, leaving 13 bases between them. The input for sequencing was PBMCs from the stem cell graft donor, taken from the stem cell graft. The origin of this receptor is a human donor who donated a stem cell graft to a child with acute myeloid leukemia. This chain connects TRBV28 to TRBJ2-7; D not certain. The CDR3 sequence is CASRGAGFYEQYF. CDR3 DNA sequence: TGTGCCAGCAGAGGCGCCGGATTTTACGAGCAGTACTTC.